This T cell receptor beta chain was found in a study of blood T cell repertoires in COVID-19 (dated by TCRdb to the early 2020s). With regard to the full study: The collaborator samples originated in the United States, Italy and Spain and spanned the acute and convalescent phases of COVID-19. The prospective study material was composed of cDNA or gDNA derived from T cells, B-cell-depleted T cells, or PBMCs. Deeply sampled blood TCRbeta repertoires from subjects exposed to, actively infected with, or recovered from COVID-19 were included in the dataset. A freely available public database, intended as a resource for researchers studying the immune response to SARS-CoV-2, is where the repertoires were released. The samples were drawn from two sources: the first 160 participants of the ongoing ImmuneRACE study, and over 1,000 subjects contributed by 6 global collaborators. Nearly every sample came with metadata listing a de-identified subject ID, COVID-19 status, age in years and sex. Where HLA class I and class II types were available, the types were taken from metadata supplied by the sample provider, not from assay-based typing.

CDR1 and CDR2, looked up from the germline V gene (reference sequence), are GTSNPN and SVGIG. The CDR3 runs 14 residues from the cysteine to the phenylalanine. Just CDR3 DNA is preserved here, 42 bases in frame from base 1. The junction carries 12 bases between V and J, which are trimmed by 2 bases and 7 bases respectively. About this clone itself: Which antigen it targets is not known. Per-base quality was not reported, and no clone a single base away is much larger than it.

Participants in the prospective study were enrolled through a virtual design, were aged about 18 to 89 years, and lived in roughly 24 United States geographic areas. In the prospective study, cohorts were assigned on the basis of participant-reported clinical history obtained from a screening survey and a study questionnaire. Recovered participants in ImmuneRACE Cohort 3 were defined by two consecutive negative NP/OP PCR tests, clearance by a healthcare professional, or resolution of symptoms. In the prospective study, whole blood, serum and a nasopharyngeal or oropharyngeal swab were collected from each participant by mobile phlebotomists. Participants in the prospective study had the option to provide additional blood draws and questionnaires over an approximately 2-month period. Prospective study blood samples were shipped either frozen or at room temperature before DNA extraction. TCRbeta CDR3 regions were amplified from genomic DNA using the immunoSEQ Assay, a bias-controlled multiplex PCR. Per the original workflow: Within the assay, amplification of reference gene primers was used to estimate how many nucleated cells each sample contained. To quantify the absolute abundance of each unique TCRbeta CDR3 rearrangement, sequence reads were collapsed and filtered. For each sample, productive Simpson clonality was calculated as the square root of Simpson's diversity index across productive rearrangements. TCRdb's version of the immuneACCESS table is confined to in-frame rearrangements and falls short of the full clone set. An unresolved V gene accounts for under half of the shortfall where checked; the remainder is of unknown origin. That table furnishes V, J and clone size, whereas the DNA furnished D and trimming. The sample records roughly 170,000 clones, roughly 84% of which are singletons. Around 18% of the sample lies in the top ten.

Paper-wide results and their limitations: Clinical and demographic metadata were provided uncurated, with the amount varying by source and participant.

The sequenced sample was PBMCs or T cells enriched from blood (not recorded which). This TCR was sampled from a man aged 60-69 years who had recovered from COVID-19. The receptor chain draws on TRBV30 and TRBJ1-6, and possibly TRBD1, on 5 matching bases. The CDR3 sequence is CAWSLGVANSPLHF. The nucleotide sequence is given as TGTGCCTGGAGTTTAGGGGTTGCCAATTCACCCCTCCACTTT.